Only a few counts were recorded for the clone carrying this T cell receptor beta chain. Its antigen is undetermined. Making TCR cDNA involved 5'RACE template switching, which added UMIs and a universal primer site. From the 5' RACE reads, TCRdb called clonotypes with MiXCR, one entry per CDR3 protein. Of about 580,000 distinct CDR3 sequences listed, around a sixth are singletons. This entry is derived from a study of T cells after yellow fever vaccination. Broader study findings: Though it reached lower strength, the secondary response hit its peak faster, day 5 versus 15.

The CDR3 extends over 14 amino acids. J lost 7 bases, V lost 2 bases, and 7 bases had no gene match. The germline V gene encodes CDR1 MNHEY and CDR2 SVGAGI. The chain is built from TRBV6-5 and TRBJ1-2; 7 bases map to TRBD1. Sequenced here: PBMCs, sampled around 5 days after the first yellow fever vaccination. The TCR was taken from a man aged 18 to 29 who received the YFV17D yellow fever vaccine. CDR3 protein: CASSYLGGAGGYTF. In DNA form, the CDR3 reads TGTGCCAGCAGTTACCTAGGGGGCGCCGGTGGCTACACCTTC.